This section outlines one T cell receptor beta chain sequence together with its context. CDR1 and CDR2 from the germline V gene are LNHDA and SQIVND (reference sequence). The V end was cut by 3 bases, the J end by 1 base, with 18 bases between. The CDR3 is made up of 17 amino acids. The record originates from a study of blood T cell repertoires in COVID-19. As for the study in general: COVID-19 samples from acute and convalescent phases originated in the United States, Italy and Spain.

TCRdb keeps only in-frame clones here, not all; method: immunoSEQ multiplex PCR. This table has around 100,000 clones, about 91% appearing once. This chain joins TRBV19 and TRBJ1-1; D is possibly TRBD1 (5 bases). This TCR was sampled from a man between 18 and 35 years old with acute or convalescent COVID-19. The source material was peripheral blood. The CDR3 DNA follows: TGTGCCAGTAGTATTAACTCGGTGGGGCAGGGGAACACTGAAGCTTTCTTT. This encodes CASSINSVGQGNTEAFF.